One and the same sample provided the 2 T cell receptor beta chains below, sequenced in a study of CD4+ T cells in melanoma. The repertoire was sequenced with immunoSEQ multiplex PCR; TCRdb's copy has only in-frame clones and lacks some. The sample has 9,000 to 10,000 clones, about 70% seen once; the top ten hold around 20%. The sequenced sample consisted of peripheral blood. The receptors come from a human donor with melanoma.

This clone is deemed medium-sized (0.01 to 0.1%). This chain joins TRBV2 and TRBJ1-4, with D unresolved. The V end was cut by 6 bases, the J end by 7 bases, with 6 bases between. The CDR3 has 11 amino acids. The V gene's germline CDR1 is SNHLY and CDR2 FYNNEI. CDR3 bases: TGTGCCAGCAGGAGGGCTGAAAAACTGTTTTTT. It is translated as CASRRAEKLFF.

The CDR3: CASSTGQTTLNLGYGYTF. CDR3 DNA sequence: TGCGCCAGCAGCACCGGTCAAACCACCCTAAATCTCGGCTATGGCTACACCTTC. The V gene is TRBV5-1, the J gene TRBJ1-2; D gene ambiguous. The CDR3 has 18 residues. Germline-derived CDR1 and CDR2 are SGHRS and YFSETQ. V lost 4 bases to trimming and J lost 4 bases, with 26 bases between them.